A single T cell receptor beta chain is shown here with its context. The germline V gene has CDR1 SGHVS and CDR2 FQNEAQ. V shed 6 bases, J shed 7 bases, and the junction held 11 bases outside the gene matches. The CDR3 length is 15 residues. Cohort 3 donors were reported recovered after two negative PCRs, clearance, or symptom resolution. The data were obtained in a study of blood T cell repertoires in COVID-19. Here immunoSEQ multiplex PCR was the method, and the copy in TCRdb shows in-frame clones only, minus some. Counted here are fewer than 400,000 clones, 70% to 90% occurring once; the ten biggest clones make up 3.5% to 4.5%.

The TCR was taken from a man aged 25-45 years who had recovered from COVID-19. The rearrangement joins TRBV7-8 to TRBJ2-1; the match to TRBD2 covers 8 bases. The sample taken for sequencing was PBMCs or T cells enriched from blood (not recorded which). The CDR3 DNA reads TGTGCCAGCAGACTATCGGGGGGGCCGTGGAATGAGCAGTTCTTC. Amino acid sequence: CASRLSGGPWNEQFF.